This entry lists 17 T cell receptor beta chains sequenced from one sample in a study of regulatory T cells in long-lasting Graves disease. Building of the TCR beta libraries involved iRepertoire HTBI primers and Arm-PCR of CDR3 regions. In TCRdb, the multiplex PCR reads were re-called with MiXCR into one record per CDR3 protein. The data show hundreds of thousands of distinct CDR3 sequences, about a sixth seen once. Time point meaning: newly diagnosed GD, antithyroid drugs for less than 3 months. The TCR library used RNA extracted from PBMCs. The same data also went into a second study, on T cells in Graves' hyperthyroidism and ophthalmopathy.

The sequenced sample was peripheral blood mononuclear cells (PBMCs), obtained at new diagnosis, from a patient treated with antithyroid drugs. These receptors came from a man aged 40-49 years with Graves disease.

This clonotype was counted only a few times. The chain is built from TRBV4-2 and TRBJ2-2; no definite D call. Trimming pared 0 bases from V and 2 bases from J, leaving 10 bases between. The CDR3 sequence is 16 residues long. Germline CDR1 reads LGHNA; CDR2 reads YNFKEQ. CDR3 bases: TGTGCCAGCAGCCAAGATAGACGGGCCAACACCGGGGAGCTGTTTTTT. Translated, it gives CASSQDRRANTGELFF.

The chain couples TRBV20-1 to TRBJ1-2; D remains unclear. Trimming shortened V by 0 bases and J by 4 bases, and 9 bases separated the two germline ends. In germline, CDR1 is DFQATT, CDR2 SNEGSKA (reference sequence). The CDR3 sequence is 13 residues long. The CDR3 DNA is TGCAGTGCTAGAGATTCTCTCACCTATGGCTACACCTTC. Its translation is CSARDSLTYGYTF.

This clonotype came up many times. J is TRBJ2-3 and V is TRBV5-1; D gene unclear. The length of the CDR3 is 13 residues. Germline lookup yields CDR1 SGHRS and CDR2 YFSETQ. Trimming removed 0 bases from V and 4 bases from J, with 6 bases in between. The CDR3 reads CASSLAPPDTQYF. DNA for the CDR3: TGCGCCAGCAGCTTGGCCCCCCCAGATACGCAGTATTTT.

The chain combines TRBV7-9 with TRBJ2-3, with 7 bases identical to TRBD1. CDR3 length: 15 residues. After removal of 1 base from V and 2 bases from J, the junction contained 3 bases not matched to a gene. Per germline, CDR1 SEHNR and CDR2 FQNEAQ (reference sequence). CDR3 in DNA: TGTGCCAGCAGCTTAGTCGAGGGGGCCACAGATACGCAGTATTTT. It yields the protein CASSLVEGATDTQYF. Based on the CDR3 plus reference TRBV7-9 and TRBJ2-3, the full variable domain is DTGVSQNPRHKITKRGQNVTFRCDPISEHNRLYWYRQTLGQGPEFLTYFQNEAQLEKSRLLSDRFSAERPKGSFSTLEIQRTEQGDSAMYLCASSLVEGATDTQYFGPGTRLTVL.

The CDR3 DNA sequence: TGTGCCAGCAGTTACTCGAGAGGGGGTCTCCAGTTCTTC. It translates to CASSYSRGGLQFF. This chain uses TRBV6-2 or TRBV6-3 with TRBJ2-1, with a weak D call TRBD1 (6 bases). Germline V CDR1 and CDR2: MNHEY, SVGEGT. The CDR3 has 13 amino acids. Trimming took 0 bases from V and 13 from J, leaving 13 bases between them.

The sample holds a few counts of this clonotype. The genes are TRBV6-2 or TRBV6-3 and TRBJ2-5; 8 nucleotides line up with TRBD1. CDR3 size: 16 residues. In germline, CDR1 is MNHEY, CDR2 SVGEGT. V dropped 2 bases and J dropped 9; count of bases not matched to a gene: 14. Written as DNA, the CDR3 is TGTGCCAGCAGTTACGGGACAGGCGTATCCCAAGGGGCCCAGTACTTC. It yields the protein CASSYGTGVSQGAQYF.

This clonotype was counted ten times or more. The chain joins TRBV7-3 to TRBJ2-1; no clear D. Trimming cost V 2 bases and J 8 bases, with 13 bases left between them. Per the germline V gene, CDR1 is SGHTA and CDR2 is FQGTGA. CDR3 size: 14 residues. The CDR3 nucleotides read TGTGCCAGCAGCTTAGCGGTATCTTCCTATGAGCAGTTCTTC. This sequence encodes CASSLAVSSYEQFF.

This clonotype was detected ten times or more. This chain joins TRBV18 and TRBJ2-5, with D uncertain. From germline, CDR1 is KGHSH and CDR2 LQKENI. This CDR3 spans 13 amino acids. Trimming took off 3 bases at V and 2 bases at J, with 7 bases between the two ends. The CDR3 sequence: CASSPRQQETQYF. CDR3 coding DNA: TGTGCCAGCTCACCTAGGCAACAAGAGACCCAGTACTTC.

The sample holds many counts of this clonotype. The chain links TRBV6-1 to TRBJ2-7, with a tentative D call TRBD2 (7 bases). This CDR3 spans 14 amino acids. V was cut by 5 bases and J by 2 bases, with 13 bases left in between. Per the germline V gene, CDR1 is MNHNS and CDR2 is SASEGT. CDR3 sequence: CASSLGGPTYEQYF. CDR3 in DNA: TGTGCCAGCAGTCTGGGGGGGCCTACCTACGAGCAGTACTTC.

In this sample, this clonotype turned up many times. V usage is TRBV12-3 or TRBV12-4 and J usage is TRBJ1-1; perhaps TRBD1 as D (5 bases). The CDR3 is 12 amino acids. The V end was cut by 6 bases, the J end by 7 bases, with 12 bases between. CDR3 DNA: TGTGCCAGCAGGCGACAGCTCAGTGAAGCTTTCTTT. Its protein product is CASRRQLSEAFF.

The table lists this clonotype with many counts. The V gene is TRBV2, the J gene TRBJ1-5, with D unclear. CDR1 and CDR2 (germline): SNHLY, FYNNEI. The V and J ends lost 6 bases and 6 bases respectively, with 9 bases between them. This CDR3 is built from 12 residues. CDR3 protein: CASRGLSQPQHF. In nucleotides, the CDR3 is TGTGCCAGCAGAGGGTTGAGTCAGCCCCAGCATTTT.

Many counts were recorded for this clonotype. The chain is built from TRBV2 and TRBJ1-6; 7 positions agree with TRBD1. Germline CDR1 reads SNHLY; CDR2 reads FYNNEI. V lost 4 bases and J lost 10; bases outside the gene matches: 7. This CDR3 region has 14 residues. CDR3 coding DNA: TGTGCCAGCAGTGGACAGGGACTCCGATCACCCCTCCACTTT. Protein: CASSGQGLRSPLHF.

For this clonotype: The conserved phenylalanine or tryptophan normally closing the CDR3 is absent here, so this likely arose from a read error. No DNA is shown, since the ends of the CDR3 on it are uncertain; the CDR3 is the one TCRdb lists. The rearrangement links TRBV27 to TRBJ2-7; the DNA was not used to check the table's D call, TRBD2. Germline V gene data show CDR1 as MNHEY and CDR2 as SMNVEV (reference sequence). The CDR3 extends over 15 residues, inclusive of both ends. The CDR3 spells CASSPFKSLAGDHYL.

This clonotype occurred a few times. V and J are TRBV25-1 and TRBJ1-1; possibly TRBD1 for D (5 bases). This CDR3 comprises 12 residues. Trimming removed 5 bases at V and 5 bases at J, with 9 bases between. Germline values: CDR1 MGHDK, CDR2 SYGVNS. The CDR3 region has the DNA TGTGCCAGCAGTAACTGGGGGACTGAAGCTTTCTTT. Amino acids: CASSNWGTEAFF.

This clonotype has a count of ten or more. V usage is TRBV6-1 and J usage is TRBJ1-5; 7 nucleotides align to TRBD1. Germline V gene data show CDR1 as MNHNS and CDR2 as SASEGT. V dropped 3 bases and J dropped 6; count of bases not matched to a gene: 11. This CDR3 is 16 amino acids long. CDR3 in DNA: TGTGCCAGCAGTGATGGAGGCAGGGGGGGAGGTCAGCCCCAGCATTTT. Protein: CASSDGGRGGGQPQHF.

This clonotype came up many times. This chain links TRBV11-2 with TRBJ2-3; D uncertain. Germline V CDR1 and CDR2: SGHAT, FQNNGV. Between the trimmed V and J ends, which lost 1 base and 0 bases, there was a span of 8 bases. This CDR3 has 15 residues. CDR3 sequence: CASSLGQTSTDTQYF. Here the CDR3 DNA reads TGTGCCAGCAGCTTAGGTCAGACTAGCACAGATACGCAGTATTTT.

Ten or more counts support this clonotype. The chain employs TRBV5-1 and TRBJ2-7, with D unclear. V lost 4 bases and J lost 0, with 8 bases in between. CDR3 length: 13 residues. Germline V lookup: CDR1 SGHRS, CDR2 YFSETQ. The CDR3, as DNA: TGCGCCAGCAGCATGTTATACTCCTACGAGCAGTACTTC. Its protein product is CASSMLYSYEQYF.